This T cell receptor beta chain was recorded in a study of OX40 agonist ivuxolimab in advanced cancers. General study results and limits: The study found among the lowest clonal expansion in partial responders at 0.1-3.0 mg/kg.

Repertoires were generated with immunoSEQ multiplex PCR, while TCRdb's copy carries only in-frame clones and drops some. The sample lists 26,000 or so clones, approximately 85% occurring once. Per the germline V gene, CDR1 is MGHRA and CDR2 is YSYEKL. Trimming took 0 bases from V and 3 from J; bases not matched to a gene: 2. The CDR3 loop spans 16 amino acids. Regarding this clone: The antigen remains unidentified.

This sequence originates from an adult with an advanced solid tumor such as melanoma, head and neck, liver or kidney cancer. This chain uses TRBV4-1 with TRBJ2-1; TRBD2 agrees at 10 bases. This material consisted of CD4+ or CD8+ T cells sorted from blood, taken in a trial of the OX40 agonist ivuxolimab. The CDR3 region is CASSQDRTSGYNEQFF. CDR3 in DNA: TGCGCCAGCAGCCAAGACCGGACTAGCGGCTACAATGAGCAGTTCTTC.